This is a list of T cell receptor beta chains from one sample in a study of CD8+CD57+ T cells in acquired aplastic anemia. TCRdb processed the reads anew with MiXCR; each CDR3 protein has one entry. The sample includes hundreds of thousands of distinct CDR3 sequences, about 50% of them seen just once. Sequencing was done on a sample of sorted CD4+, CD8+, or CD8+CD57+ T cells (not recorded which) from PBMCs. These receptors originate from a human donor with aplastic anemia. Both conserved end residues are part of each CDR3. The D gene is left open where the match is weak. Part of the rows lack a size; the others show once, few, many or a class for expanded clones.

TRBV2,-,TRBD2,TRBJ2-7,TGTGCCAGCACCCTGGGAGCGGGGGGATCCTACGAGCAGTACTTC,CASTLGAGGSYEQYF
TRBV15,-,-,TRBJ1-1,TGTGCCACCAGCCCCGACGACGGGGAGATGAACACTGAAGCTTTCTTT,CATSPDDGEMNTEAFF
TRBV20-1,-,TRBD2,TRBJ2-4,TGCAGTGCTAGGGATAGCGGGAGTATCATTCAGTACTTC,CSARDSGSIIQYF
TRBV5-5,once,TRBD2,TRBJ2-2,TGTGCCAGCAGCCTGGTCCCCGGGGAGGGTACCGGGGAGCTGTTTTTT,CASSLVPGEGTGELFF
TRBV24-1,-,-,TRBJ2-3,TGTGCCACCAGTGATTTAACCAGCACAGATACGCAGTATTTT,CATSDLTSTDTQYF
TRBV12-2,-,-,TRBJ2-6,TGTGAGCTGCTGGCACAGAGCTTGCGGTCTGGGGCCAACGTCCTGACTTTC,CELLAQSLRSGANVLTF
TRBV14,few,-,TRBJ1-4,TGTGCCAGCAGCCAAGATCGGGGCCTACGGCGAGAAAAACTGTTTTTT,CASSQDRGLRREKLFF
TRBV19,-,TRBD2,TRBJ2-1,TGTGCCAGTAGTATGGGGCTGTGGGGGGGTGGTTGGGAGCAGTTCTTC,CASSMGLWGGGWEQFF
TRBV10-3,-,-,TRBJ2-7,TGTGCCATCAGTGAGACGGGACCCTACGAGCAGTACTTC,CAISETGPYEQYF
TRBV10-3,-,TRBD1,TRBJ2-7,TGTGCCATCAATCCAGGACAGGGTGACCTACAAGAGCAGTACTTC,CAINPGQGDLQEQYF
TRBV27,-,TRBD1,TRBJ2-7,TGTGCCCACAGGGGGAAAATCTCCTACGAGCAGTACTTC,CAHRGKISYEQYF
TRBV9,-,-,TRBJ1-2,TGTACCAGCAGCGTAGGTCCTAACTATGGCTACACCTTC,CTSSVGPNYGYTF
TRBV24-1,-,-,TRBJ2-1,TGTGCCCCGGCCAACGGGTCAAGGGGGCAGTTCTTC,CAPANGSRGQFF
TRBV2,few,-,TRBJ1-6,TGTGCCAGCAGTGTGCGGCACCGGGATTCACCCCTCCACTTT,CASSVRHRDSPLHF
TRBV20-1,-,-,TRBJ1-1,TGCAGTGCTAGAGATGGGAGGGGGGGTCCTGAAGCTTTCTTT,CSARDGRGGPEAFF
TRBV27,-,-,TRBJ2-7,TGTGCCAGCAGTTTACCGGCAGGAAAGGAGTTTCAGCAGTACTTC,CASSLPAGKEFQQYF
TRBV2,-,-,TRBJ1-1,TGTGCCAGCAACAAACCGGGGGCCGCGGTCGGGGCTTTCTTT,CASNKPGAAVGAFF
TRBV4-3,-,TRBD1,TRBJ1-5,TGCGCCAGCAGCCAAGAACAGGGGATTCAGCCCCAGCATTTT,CASSQEQGIQPQHF
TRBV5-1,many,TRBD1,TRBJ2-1,TGCGCCAGCAGCGTAACGACAGGGAATAGTTGGAATGAGCAGTTCTTC,CASSVTTGNSWNEQFF
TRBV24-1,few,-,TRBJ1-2,TGTGCCACCAGTGTGGGTTCTTATGGCTACACCTTC,CATSVGSYGYTF
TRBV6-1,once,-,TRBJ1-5,TGTGCCAGCAGTTACTCTGCTAGCGGGTACAAATCCAACGCCCAGCATTTT,CASSYSASGYKSNAQHF
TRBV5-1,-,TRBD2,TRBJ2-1,TGCGCCAGCAGCTGGCCGCGACTAGCGGGAGCAGGGGTGAATGAGCAGTTCTTC,CASSWPRLAGAGVNEQFF
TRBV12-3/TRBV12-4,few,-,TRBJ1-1,TGTGCCAGCAATGTGGGAAGAGCTTTCTTT,CASNVGRAFF
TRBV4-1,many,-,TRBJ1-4,TGCGCCAGCAGCCAAGGCCAGGGTTTTAGTAATGAAAAACTGTTTTTT,CASSQGQGFSNEKLFF
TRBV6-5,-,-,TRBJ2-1,TGTGCCAGCAGCGAGGGTGGGGCGGGACACAATGAGCAGTTCTTC,CASSEGGAGHNEQFF
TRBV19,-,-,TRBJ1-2,TGTGCCAGTAGTATAGGGGCGGAAACTAACTATGGCTACACCTTC,CASSIGAETNYGYTF
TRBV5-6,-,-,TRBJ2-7,TGTGCCAGCAGCTTGGAGGGGACCGAGCAGTACTTC,CASSLEGTEQYF
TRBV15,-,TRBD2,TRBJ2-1,TGTGCCACCACCCCGGGGGGGGGGCTCTACAATGAGCAGTTCTTC,CATTPGGGLYNEQFF
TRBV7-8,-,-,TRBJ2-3,TGTGCCAGCACTCGGGGCCGCACGGATACGCAGTATTTT,CASTRGRTDTQYF
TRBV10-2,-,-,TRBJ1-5,TGCGCCAGCACGTCGACTCAGGTTCAGCCCCAGCATTTT,CASTSTQVQPQHF
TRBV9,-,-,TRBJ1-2,TGTGCCAGCAGCGTGACGGGGCAGGACTATGGCTACACCTTC,CASSVTGQDYGYTF
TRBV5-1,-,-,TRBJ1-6,TGCGCCAGCAGGGACCAGGGGACCGAGAATTCACCCCTCCACTTT,CASRDQGTENSPLHF
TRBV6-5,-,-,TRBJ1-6,TGTGCCAGCAGTTACTCGTGGGCCAGGCTGGATTCACCCCTCCACTTT,CASSYSWARLDSPLHF
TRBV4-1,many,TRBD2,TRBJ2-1,TGCGCCAGCAGCCAAGGGCCGACGGGGGGGCCTTACAATGAGCAGTTCTTC,CASSQGPTGGPYNEQFF
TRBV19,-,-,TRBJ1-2,TGTGCCAGTACGGAGGGGGTGAACTATGGCTACACCTTC,CASTEGVNYGYTF
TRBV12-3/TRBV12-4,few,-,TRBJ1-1,TGTGCCAGCAGTACCGGGGAGAGTGGTGAAGCTTTCTTT,CASSTGESGEAFF
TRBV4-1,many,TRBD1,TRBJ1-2,TGCGCCAGCAGCCAAGTTCCAGGGGGAGCGACCGGCTACACCTTC,CASSQVPGGATGYTF
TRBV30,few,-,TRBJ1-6,TGTGCCTGGAGCCTTGGGACCTTCTCCTATAATTCACCCCTCCACTTT,CAWSLGTFSYNSPLHF
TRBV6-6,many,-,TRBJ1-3,TGTGCCAGCAGTTACTCGGCTTGGGAGCGAAACACCATATATTTT,CASSYSAWERNTIYF
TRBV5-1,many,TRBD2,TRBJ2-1,TGCGCCAGCAGCAAAAGCGGGGGGGAATACAATGAGCAGTTCTTC,CASSKSGGEYNEQFF
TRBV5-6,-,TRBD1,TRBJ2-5,TGTGCCAGCAGCTTAGGACAGGGGAAAGAGACCCAGTACTTC,CASSLGQGKETQYF
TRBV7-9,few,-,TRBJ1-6,TGTGCCAGCAGCTTGCTTCACTTGGATTCACCCCTCCACTTT,CASSLLHLDSPLHF
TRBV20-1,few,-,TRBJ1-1,TGCAGTGCTAAGCCCGGGACGGTCGATGAGGCTTTCTTT,CSAKPGTVDEAFF
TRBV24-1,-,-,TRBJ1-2,TGTGCCACCAGTGACTGGACAGTAAACTATGGCTACACCTTC,CATSDWTVNYGYTF
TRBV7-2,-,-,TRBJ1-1,TGTGCCAGCAGTTCCCTGAGGGAAGCTTTCTTT,CASSSLREAFF
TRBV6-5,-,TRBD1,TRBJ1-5,TGTGCCAGCAGCAGGACAGGGATAGGTCAGCCCCAGCATTTT,CASSRTGIGQPQHF
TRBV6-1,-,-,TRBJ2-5,TGTGCCAGCAGTTACGGGCAGGTCGGGACCCAGTACTTC,CASSYGQVGTQYF
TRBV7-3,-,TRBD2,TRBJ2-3,TGTGCCAGCAGCTTAGGGCCGGGACTAGCGGGACAGGATACGCAGTATTTT,CASSLGPGLAGQDTQYF
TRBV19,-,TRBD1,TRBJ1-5,TGTGCCAGTCAACAGGGGTACGGCAATCAGCCCCAGCATTTT,CASQQGYGNQPQHF
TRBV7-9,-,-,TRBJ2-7,TGTGCCAGCAGCTTATATACAGGCCCAAGCGAGCAGTACTTC,CASSLYTGPSEQYF
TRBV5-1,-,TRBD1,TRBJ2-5,TGCGCCAGCAGCCGGGACAGTAAGGAGACCCAGTACTTC,CASSRDSKETQYF